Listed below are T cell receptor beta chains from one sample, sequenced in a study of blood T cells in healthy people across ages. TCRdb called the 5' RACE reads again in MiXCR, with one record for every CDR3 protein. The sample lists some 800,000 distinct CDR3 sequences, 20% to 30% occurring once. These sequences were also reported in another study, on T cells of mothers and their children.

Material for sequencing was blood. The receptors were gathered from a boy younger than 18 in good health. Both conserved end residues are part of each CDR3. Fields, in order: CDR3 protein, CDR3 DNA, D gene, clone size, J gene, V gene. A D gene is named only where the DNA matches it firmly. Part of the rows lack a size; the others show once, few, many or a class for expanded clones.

CDR3aa: CASSKTSGGPSYEQFF
CDR3nt: TGTGCCAGCAGCAAGACTAGCGGGGGGCCTAGTTATGAGCAGTTCTTC
d_gene: TRBD2
abundance: -
j_gene: TRBJ2-1
v_gene: TRBV11-2

CDR3aa: CASSLIQALRETQYF
CDR3nt: TGTGCCAGCAGTTTAATACAGGCCCTCCGGGAGACCCAGTACTTC
d_gene: -
abundance: -
j_gene: TRBJ2-5
v_gene: TRBV28

CDR3aa: CASTPGQGKNEQFF
CDR3nt: TGTGCCAGCACTCCGGGACAGGGGAAAAATGAGCAGTTCTTC
d_gene: TRBD1
abundance: -
j_gene: TRBJ2-1
v_gene: TRBV28

CDR3aa: CASSLRGSSSGANVLTF
CDR3nt: TGTGCCAGCAGCTTAAGGGGCAGCAGCTCTGGGGCCAACGTCCTGACTTTC
d_gene: -
abundance: -
j_gene: TRBJ2-6
v_gene: TRBV7-2

CDR3aa: CASSPPRTGYGYTF
CDR3nt: TGTGCCAGCAGCCCACCAAGGACGGGTTATGGCTACACCTTC
d_gene: -
abundance: few
j_gene: TRBJ1-2
v_gene: TRBV6-2/TRBV6-3

CDR3aa: CSAGTPSGEQFF
CDR3nt: TGCAGTGCTGGGACCCCTAGCGGCGAGCAGTTCTTC
d_gene: TRBD2
abundance: few
j_gene: TRBJ2-1
v_gene: TRBV20-1

CDR3aa: CASSYTGAAQGHSKNIQYF
CDR3nt: TGTGCCAGCAGTTACACTGGGGCGGCCCAGGGACATTCCAAAAACATTCAGTACTTC
d_gene: -
abundance: -
j_gene: TRBJ2-4
v_gene: TRBV6-5

CDR3aa: CASSVETSGGETQYF
CDR3nt: TGTGCCAGCAGCGTAGAGACTAGCGGGGGAGAGACCCAGTACTTC
d_gene: TRBD2
abundance: -
j_gene: TRBJ2-5
v_gene: TRBV9

CDR3aa: CASSQLTAAGGYNEQFF
CDR3nt: TGTGCCAGCAGCCAGCTGACCGCAGCGGGAGGATACAATGAGCAGTTCTTC
d_gene: TRBD2
abundance: few
j_gene: TRBJ2-1
v_gene: TRBV3-1

CDR3aa: CASSLVWGANTEAFF
CDR3nt: TGTGCCAGCAGCTTGGTGTGGGGTGCGAACACTGAAGCTTTCTTT
d_gene: -
abundance: -
j_gene: TRBJ1-1
v_gene: TRBV11-1

CDR3aa: CASSFYGGVEQYF
CDR3nt: TGCGCCAGCAGCTTCTACGGGGGCGTCGAGCAGTACTTC
d_gene: -
abundance: -
j_gene: TRBJ2-7
v_gene: TRBV5-1

CDR3aa: CASSLVVPGVREKLFF
CDR3nt: TGTGCCAGCAGCTTAGTGGTTCCGGGGGTTCGTGAAAAACTGTTTTTT
d_gene: -
abundance: -
j_gene: TRBJ1-4
v_gene: TRBV7-6

CDR3aa: CASSYWTGPSYEQYF
CDR3nt: TGTGCCAGCAGCTACTGGACAGGACCCTCCTACGAGCAGTACTTC
d_gene: TRBD1
abundance: few
j_gene: TRBJ2-7
v_gene: TRBV7-2

CDR3aa: CASSQAHGTGSYEQYF
CDR3nt: TGCGCCAGCAGCCAAGCCCACGGGACAGGGAGTTACGAGCAGTACTTC
d_gene: TRBD1
abundance: -
j_gene: TRBJ2-7
v_gene: TRBV4-3

CDR3aa: CASSPSGEKLFF
CDR3nt: TGTGCCAGCAGCCCCTCGGGCGAAAAACTGTTTTTT
d_gene: -
abundance: -
j_gene: TRBJ1-4
v_gene: TRBV11-2

CDR3aa: CASSLTMTGANPREAFF
CDR3nt: TGTGCCAGCAGCTTAACCATGACAGGGGCGAATCCTAGAGAAGCTTTCTTT
d_gene: TRBD1
abundance: -
j_gene: TRBJ1-1
v_gene: TRBV11-2

CDR3aa: CATSGGLAGGLDEQFF
CDR3nt: TGTGCCACCAGCGGGGGACTAGCGGGAGGGTTAGATGAGCAGTTCTTC
d_gene: TRBD2
abundance: few
j_gene: TRBJ2-1
v_gene: TRBV15

CDR3aa: CSVERREGYNEQFF
CDR3nt: TGCAGCGTTGAACGGCGGGAGGGATACAATGAGCAGTTCTTC
d_gene: TRBD2
abundance: few
j_gene: TRBJ2-1
v_gene: TRBV29-1

CDR3aa: CSVELRGGNYGYTF
CDR3nt: TGCAGCGTTGAGTTGAGGGGTGGCAACTATGGCTACACCTTC
d_gene: -
abundance: few
j_gene: TRBJ1-2
v_gene: TRBV29-1

CDR3aa: CASSYGTEAFF
CDR3nt: TGTGCCAGCAGTTACGGAACTGAAGCTTTCTTT
d_gene: -
abundance: many
j_gene: TRBJ1-1
v_gene: TRBV3-1

CDR3aa: CASTWYTGELFF
CDR3nt: TGTGCCAGCACTTGGTACACCGGGGAGCTGTTTTTT
d_gene: -
abundance: many
j_gene: TRBJ2-2
v_gene: TRBV7-9

CDR3aa: CSARLPGLAGTQYF
CDR3nt: TGCAGTGCTAGACTTCCGGGACTAGCGGGGACCCAGTACTTC
d_gene: TRBD2
abundance: few
j_gene: TRBJ2-5
v_gene: TRBV20-1

CDR3aa: CSVRMEFPTDTQYF
CDR3nt: TGCAGCGTTCGAATGGAATTTCCCACAGATACGCAGTATTTT
d_gene: -
abundance: few
j_gene: TRBJ2-3
v_gene: TRBV29-1

CDR3aa: CASSLQADYNEQFF
CDR3nt: TGTGCCAGCAGCCTCCAAGCGGACTACAATGAGCAGTTCTTC
d_gene: -
abundance: -
j_gene: TRBJ2-1
v_gene: TRBV7-2

CDR3aa: CASSIASGTEAFF
CDR3nt: TGTGCCAGTAGTATCGCTTCTGGAACTGAAGCTTTCTTT
d_gene: -
abundance: few
j_gene: TRBJ1-1
v_gene: TRBV19

CDR3aa: CASSYGAAVRGNEQFF
CDR3nt: TGTGCCAGCAGTTACGGGGCGGCGGTCCGGGGAAATGAGCAGTTCTTC
d_gene: -
abundance: few
j_gene: TRBJ2-1
v_gene: TRBV6-6

CDR3aa: CASSYDGTLIRPLFF
CDR3nt: TGTGCCAGCAGCTATGACGGGACCCTAATCCGTCCTCTGTTTTTT
d_gene: -
abundance: few
j_gene: TRBJ1-4
v_gene: TRBV27

CDR3aa: CASSYRERSYEQYF
CDR3nt: TGTGCCAGCAGTTACAGAGAGCGGTCCTACGAGCAGTACTTC
d_gene: -
abundance: -
j_gene: TRBJ2-7
v_gene: TRBV6-6

CDR3aa: CASRSAALAKNIQYF
CDR3nt: TGTGCCAGCAGGTCGGCAGCTCTAGCCAAAAACATTCAGTACTTC
d_gene: -
abundance: few
j_gene: TRBJ2-4
v_gene: TRBV6-5

CDR3aa: CAISEGFNEQFF
CDR3nt: TGTGCCATCAGTGAGGGGTTCAATGAGCAGTTCTTC
d_gene: -
abundance: -
j_gene: TRBJ2-1
v_gene: TRBV10-3

CDR3aa: CSVRQGANTGELFF
CDR3nt: TGCAGCGTCCGACAGGGGGCTAACACCGGGGAGCTGTTTTTT
d_gene: TRBD1
abundance: -
j_gene: TRBJ2-2
v_gene: TRBV29-1

CDR3aa: CASSIGNSGNTIYF
CDR3nt: TGTGCCAGTAGTATTGGCAACTCTGGAAACACCATATATTTT
d_gene: -
abundance: -
j_gene: TRBJ1-3
v_gene: TRBV19

CDR3aa: CASSSNPGLAVTDTQYF
CDR3nt: TGTGCCAGCAGTTCGAACCCCGGACTAGCGGTCACAGATACGCAGTATTTT
d_gene: TRBD2
abundance: -
j_gene: TRBJ2-3
v_gene: TRBV6-5

CDR3aa: CATSRDLQAYNEQFF
CDR3nt: TGTGCCACCAGCAGAGATTTACAGGCCTACAATGAGCAGTTCTTC
d_gene: -
abundance: few
j_gene: TRBJ2-1
v_gene: TRBV15

CDR3aa: CASSSGGTGHGANVLTF
CDR3nt: TGTGCCAGCAGTTCCGGAGGGACAGGCCATGGGGCCAACGTCCTGACTTTC
d_gene: TRBD1
abundance: few
j_gene: TRBJ2-6
v_gene: TRBV28

CDR3aa: CSAGLAGGNEQFF
CDR3nt: TGCAGCGCAGGACTAGCGGGAGGGAATGAGCAGTTCTTC
d_gene: TRBD2
abundance: few
j_gene: TRBJ2-1
v_gene: TRBV20-1

CDR3aa: CASSQDPSGYRAFF
CDR3nt: TGCGCCAGCAGCCAAGATCCGAGCGGGTATAGGGCTTTCTTT
d_gene: -
abundance: -
j_gene: TRBJ1-1
v_gene: TRBV4-3

CDR3aa: CASSQTPGSGNQPQHF
CDR3nt: TGTGCCAGCAGCCAAACTCCGGGATCGGGGAATCAGCCCCAGCATTTT
d_gene: -
abundance: few
j_gene: TRBJ1-5
v_gene: TRBV4-2

CDR3aa: CSASYNEKLFF
CDR3nt: TGCAGCGCTAGCTACAATGAAAAACTGTTTTTT
d_gene: -
abundance: -
j_gene: TRBJ1-4
v_gene: TRBV29-1

CDR3aa: CASSLIPAGSYEQYF
CDR3nt: TGTGCCAGCAGCTTAATTCCCGCCGGCTCCTACGAACAGTACTTC
d_gene: -
abundance: few
j_gene: TRBJ2-7
v_gene: TRBV7-6

CDR3aa: CASSLTRGWNEQYF
CDR3nt: TGTGCCAGCAGCCTCACCCGGGGGTGGAACGAGCAGTACTTC
d_gene: -
abundance: -
j_gene: TRBJ2-7
v_gene: TRBV3-1

CDR3aa: CSVESLGELFF
CDR3nt: TGCAGCGTTGAGAGTCTTGGGGAGCTGTTTTTT
d_gene: -
abundance: -
j_gene: TRBJ2-2
v_gene: TRBV29-1

CDR3aa: CASSPDTGGGGYTF
CDR3nt: TGTGCCAGCAGTCCCGACACAGGGGGCGGTGGCTACACCTTC
d_gene: TRBD1
abundance: -
j_gene: TRBJ1-2
v_gene: TRBV12-3/TRBV12-4

CDR3aa: CASGTGFGDEQFF
CDR3nt: TGTGCCAGCGGCACAGGGTTCGGGGATGAGCAGTTCTTC
d_gene: -
abundance: -
j_gene: TRBJ2-1
v_gene: TRBV7-3

CDR3aa: CSVVWGADYEQYF
CDR3nt: TGCAGCGTTGTTTGGGGGGCCGACTACGAGCAGTACTTC
d_gene: -
abundance: few
j_gene: TRBJ2-7
v_gene: TRBV29-1

CDR3aa: CASSGGGGRSQLFF
CDR3nt: TGTGCCAGCAGCGGTGGAGGAGGCCGCAGTCAGCTGTTTTTT
d_gene: -
abundance: few
j_gene: TRBJ1-4
v_gene: TRBV9

CDR3aa: CASGFPGHRKETQYF
CDR3nt: TGTGCTAGTGGTTTCCCGGGACACCGGAAAGAGACCCAGTACTTC
d_gene: -
abundance: -
j_gene: TRBJ2-5
v_gene: TRBV12-5

CDR3aa: CASSEGTGQTNYGYTF
CDR3nt: TGTGCCAGCAGTGAAGGAACGGGACAGACTAACTATGGCTACACCTTC
d_gene: TRBD1
abundance: -
j_gene: TRBJ1-2
v_gene: TRBV6-1

CDR3aa: CASSLGVAGGKNIQYF
CDR3nt: TGTGCCAGCAGCTTAGGAGTAGCGGGGGGCAAAAACATTCAGTACTTC
d_gene: TRBD2
abundance: few
j_gene: TRBJ2-4
v_gene: TRBV11-2

CDR3aa: CASSPDAGRSYGYTF
CDR3nt: TGCGCCAGCAGCCCAGATGCAGGGAGGTCATATGGCTACACCTTC
d_gene: -
abundance: once
j_gene: TRBJ1-2
v_gene: TRBV5-1

CDR3aa: CATIMDRVNQPQHF
CDR3nt: TGTGCCACTATTATGGACCGAGTAAATCAGCCCCAGCATTTT
d_gene: -
abundance: few
j_gene: TRBJ1-5
v_gene: TRBV28

CDR3aa: CASSLHRDLDKASYEQYF
CDR3nt: TGTGCCAGCAGCTTACACCGGGATCTTGATAAGGCGAGCTACGAGCAGTACTTC
d_gene: -
abundance: -
j_gene: TRBJ2-7
v_gene: TRBV7-6

CDR3aa: CASSLSVLDYEQYF
CDR3nt: TGTGCCAGCAGTTTATCAGTCCTGGACTACGAGCAGTACTTC
d_gene: -
abundance: few
j_gene: TRBJ2-7
v_gene: TRBV27

CDR3aa: CASSFWDSPYEQYF
CDR3nt: TGTGCCAGCAGCTTTTGGGACAGTCCCTACGAGCAGTACTTC
d_gene: TRBD1
abundance: few
j_gene: TRBJ2-7
v_gene: TRBV7-8